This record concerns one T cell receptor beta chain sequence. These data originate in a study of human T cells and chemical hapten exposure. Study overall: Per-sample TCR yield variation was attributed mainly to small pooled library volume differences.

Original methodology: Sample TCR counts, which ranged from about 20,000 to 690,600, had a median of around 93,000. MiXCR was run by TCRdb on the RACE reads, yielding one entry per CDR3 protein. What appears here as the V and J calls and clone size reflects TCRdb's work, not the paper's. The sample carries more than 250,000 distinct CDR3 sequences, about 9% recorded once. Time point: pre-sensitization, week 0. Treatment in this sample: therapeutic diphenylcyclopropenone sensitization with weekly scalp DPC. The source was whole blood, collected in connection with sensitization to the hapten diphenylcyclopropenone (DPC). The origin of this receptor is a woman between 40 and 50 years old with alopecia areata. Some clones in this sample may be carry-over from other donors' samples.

CDR3: CSAKRSGRDTGELFF. Written as DNA, the CDR3 is TGCAGTGCCAAGAGGTCCGGAAGGGATACCGGGGAGCTGTTTTTT. J is TRBJ2-2 and V is TRBV20-1; D gene ambiguous. The ends were cut back, 6 bases at V and 5 bases at J, with 19 bases in the middle. Germline V CDR1 and CDR2: DFQATT, SNEGSKA (reference sequence). This CDR3 has 15 amino acids.